This passage covers 27 T cell receptor beta chains from one sample sequenced in a study of spatial heterogeneity in lung cancer. One entry per CDR3 protein, called by TCRdb with MiXCR from the 5' RACE reads. The repertoire holds several thousand distinct CDR3 sequences, with about a sixth as singletons. The time point denotes: sample taken at primary tumor resection. No cell sorting; template was whole RNA from tumor, lung tissue or PBMC. The sequencing used normal lung tissue next to the tumor, collected at surgery. These receptors all stem from a male donor with early-stage non-small cell lung cancer.

In its sample, this clonotype is medium-sized. This chain connects TRBV10-3 to TRBJ1-1; TRBD1 agrees at 11 bases. V was pared by 2 bases and J by 6 bases, with 5 bases of the junction left unmatched. Looked up from germline, CDR1 is ENHRY and CDR2 is SYGVKD. The CDR3 has 15 amino acids. CDR3 sequence (DNA): TGTGCCATCAGTGAGGGACAGGGGGCTGCGGCTGAAGCTTTCTTT. This encodes CAISEGQGAAAEAFF.

This clonotype was picked up many times. The chain combines TRBV6-5 with TRBJ1-1; no definite D call. With 2 bases removed from V and 5 bases from J, the gap between germline ends came to 6 bases. Germline CDR1 is MNHEY and CDR2 is SVGAGI. This CDR3 spans 12 amino acids. CDR3 sequence: CASSYGGTEAFF. The CDR3 DNA is TGTGCCAGCAGTTACGGTGGAACTGAAGCTTTCTTT.

As to this clonotype: One base away lies a much larger clone, so this may be a sequencing read error. The chain carries TRBV29-1 and TRBJ1-2; 7 bases match TRBD1. V was pared by 8 bases and J by 3 bases, with 6 bases of the junction left unmatched. The CDR3 consists of 12 residues. Germline values: CDR1 SQVTM, CDR2 ANQGSEA. The CDR3 sequence: CSMIGTDYGYTF. The CDR3 DNA is TGCAGCATGATCGGGACAGACTATGGCTACACCTTC.

The chain links TRBV12-3 or TRBV12-4 to TRBJ2-2; TRBD1 aligns across 9 bases. The CDR3 is 17 residues long. With 5 bases clipped from V and 11 bases from J, the junction kept 18 bases outside the gene matches. The CDR3, as DNA: TGTGCCAGCAGTCACAGCTCCGGGACAGGGAGGGTGAGAGAGCTGTTTTTT. This codes for CASSHSSGTGRVRELFF.

By frequency in the sample, this clonotype is medium-sized. This sequence joins TRBV7-9 and TRBJ2-4; a possible D gene is TRBD2 (6 bases). The CDR3 runs 14 residues. The V end was cut by 6 bases, the J end by 3 bases, with 12 bases between. Germline values: CDR1 SEHNR, CDR2 FQNEAQ (reference sequence). The CDR3 DNA reads TGTGCCAGCAGTGCAACGGGGGACAAAAACATTCAGTACTTC. Its translation is CASSATGDKNIQYF. Looking up the rest from reference TRBV7-9 and TRBJ2-4 gives the full variable domain: DTGVSQNPRHKITKRGQNVTFRCDPISEHNRLYWYRQTLGQGPEFLTYFQNEAQLEKSRLLSDRFSAERPKGSFSTLEIQRTEQGDSAMYLCASSATGDKNIQYFGAGTRLSVL.

This clonotype rates as medium-sized. This chain uses TRBV29-1 with TRBJ1-4; D is possibly TRBD1 (5 bases). Per germline, CDR1 SQVTM and CDR2 ANQGSEA. This CDR3 comprises 13 residues. The V gene lost 7 bases and the J gene lost 3 bases, with 12 bases spanning the gap. The CDR3 loop reads CSAVIGANEKLFF. Here the CDR3 DNA reads TGCAGCGCAGTCATAGGGGCTAATGAAAAACTGTTTTTT.

This clonotype has a count of ten or more. V gene TRBV24-1 combines with J gene TRBJ2-7, with 7 bases aligning to TRBD1. Germline V gene sequence: CDR1 KGHDR, CDR2 SFDVKD. With 2 bases clipped from V and 6 bases from J, the junction kept 0 bases outside the gene matches. This CDR3 is built from 12 residues. The chain's CDR3 is CATSDSGGEQYV. The CDR3 region has the DNA TGTGCCACCAGTGATTCAGGGGGCGAGCAGTACGTC.

This clonotype is deemed medium-sized (0.01 to 0.1%). The chain uses TRBV28 and TRBJ2-2; 10 positions agree with TRBD1. This CDR3 has 19 residues. J was trimmed by 1 base and V by 6 bases; bases with no gene match: 14. Germline V gene lookup returns CDR1 MDHEN and CDR2 SYDVKM. Here the CDR3 reads CASSPIGTGDLWNTGELFF. CDR3 sequence (DNA): TGTGCCAGCAGCCCTATCGGGACAGGGGACCTATGGAACACCGGGGAGCTGTTTTTT.

By share of the sample, this clonotype is medium-sized. The genes are TRBV2 and TRBJ2-2; no clear D. Germline V gene lookup returns CDR1 SNHLY and CDR2 FYNNEI. CDR3 length: 14 residues. V was shortened by 6 bases and J by 5 bases, with 13 bases between the two germline ends. The CDR3 nucleotides read TGTGCCAGCAGCAAGGATGCCGAAACCGGGGAGCTGTTTTTT. Translating it yields CASSKDAETGELFF. The full variable domain, in which reference TRBV2 and TRBJ2-2 provide the parts outside the CDR3, is EPEVTQTPSHQVTQMGQEVILRCVPISNHLYFYWYRQILGQKVEFLVSFYNNEISEKSEIFDDQFSVERPDGSNFTLKIRSTKLEDSAMYFCASSKDAETGELFFGEGSRLTVL.

Relative to its sample, this clonotype is medium-sized. The chain recombines TRBV5-4 with TRBJ2-3; 7 bases match TRBD2. Germline values: CDR1 SGHNT, CDR2 YYREEE (reference sequence). Losses at the gene ends were 4 bases for V and 0 bases for J; bases not matched to a gene: 5. This CDR3 spans 15 amino acids. The CDR3 nucleotides read TGTGCCAGCAGCCTGAGCGGGGCTAGCACAGATACGCAGTATTTT. Translated, it gives CASSLSGASTDTQYF.

This clonotype counts as medium-sized. V is TRBV28 and J is TRBJ1-2, with D maybe TRBD1 (5 bases). Germline V CDR1 and CDR2: MDHEN, SYDVKM. V was trimmed by 2 bases and J by 8 bases, leaving 18 bases between them. The CDR3 spans 15 residues. The CDR3 DNA reads TGTGCCAGCAGTTTAAAAGGGGCAGGGTTCGTCGGCTACACCTTC. Protein product: CASSLKGAGFVGYTF.

In its sample, this clonotype ranks as medium-sized. The rearrangement uses TRBV27 and TRBJ2-7; D perhaps matches TRBD2 (7 bases). CDR3 length: 17 residues. V lost 2 bases and J 0 bases, leaving 17 bases between the germline ends. Germline CDR1 reads MNHEY; CDR2 reads SMNVEV (reference sequence). CDR3 sequence: CASSLAGAGSHSYEQYF. The CDR3 DNA follows: TGTGCCAGCAGTTTAGCGGGGGCGGGGTCCCACTCCTACGAGCAGTACTTC.

The gene calls are TRBV10-3 and TRBJ1-5; D not resolved. Germline CDR1 ENHRY, CDR2 SYGVKD. V was cut by 8 bases and J by 0 bases, with 8 bases left in between. This CDR3 comprises 13 residues. The CDR3 sequence is CAIAAASNQPQHF. The CDR3 DNA follows: TGTGCCATCGCAGCAGCTAGCAATCAGCCCCAGCATTTT.

A remark on this clonotype: Since a much larger clone is just one base distant, this may be a read error. V is TRBV7-6 and J is TRBJ1-3, with D unresolved. Deletions cut 4 bases from V and 0 bases from J, with 13 bases between. The CDR3 extends over 16 amino acids. Germline V gene sequence: CDR1 SGHVS, CDR2 FNYEAQ. CDR3 amino acids: CASSSIGINSGNTIYF. The CDR3 DNA reads TGTGCCAGCAGCTCAATCGGCATTAACTCTGGAAACACCATATATTTT. Full variable domain (rest looked up from reference TRBV7-6 and TRBJ1-3): GAGVSQSPRYKVTKRGQDVALRCDPISGHVSLYWYRQALGQGPEFLTYFNYEAQQDKSGLPNDRFSAERPEGSISTLTIQRTEQRDSAMYRCASSSIGINSGNTIYFGEGSWLTVV.

This chain connects TRBV12-3 or TRBV12-4 to TRBJ2-1; D uncertain. The CDR3 sequence is 12 residues long. Trimming removed 5 bases at V and 7 bases at J, with 9 bases between. The CDR3 is CASSPRSNEQFF. CDR3 DNA sequence: TGTGCCAGCAGTCCGAGGAGTAATGAGCAGTTCTTC.

This clonotype rates as medium-sized. The genes are TRBV15 and TRBJ2-2; 7 bases are a match to TRBD1. V lost 2 bases and J lost 3; bases outside the gene matches: 6. The CDR3 totals 16 residues. Germline V gives CDR1 LNHNV, CDR2 YYDKDF (reference sequence). DNA for the CDR3: TGTGCCACCAGCAGATACCGGGACAGTTACACCGGGGAGCTGTTTTTT. Amino acids: CATSRYRDSYTGELFF.

By its share, this clonotype is medium-sized (0.01 to 0.1%). The chain has TRBV20-1 and TRBJ2-7; D is perhaps TRBD1 or TRBD2 (5 bases each). Germline assignment: CDR1 DFQATT and CDR2 SNEGSKA (reference sequence). V lost 3 bases, J lost 3 bases, and 15 bases lay in between. CDR3 length: 14 amino acids. The CDR3 loop reads CSARGVQSLYEQYF. The CDR3 nucleotides are TGCAGTGCTAGGGGGGTACAGTCCCTCTACGAGCAGTACTTC.

This clonotype is medium-sized (0.01 to 0.1%) in the sample. V and J are TRBV23-1 and TRBJ2-3; TRBD1 agrees at 9 bases. TRBV23-1 is an ORF; its function is uncertain. The V and J ends lost 8 bases and 4 bases, in that order; junction bases with no gene match: 7. This CDR3 region has 14 residues. In DNA form, the CDR3 reads TGCGCCAGCTCCGGGACAGGGAGGGCAGATACGCAGTATTTT. This sequence encodes CASSGTGRADTQYF.

By share, this clonotype ranks as medium-sized (0.01 to 0.1%). An end of the junction differs from the germline gene, which may be a read error. This chain joins TRBV11-3 and TRBJ2-1; 7 bases map to TRBD1. Germline CDR1 is SGHNT and CDR2 is YENEEA. The CDR3 totals 15 residues. The chain's CDR3 is CASSLEQGSYNEQFF. CDR3 sequence (DNA): TGTGCCAGCAGCCTAGAACAGGGGTCCTACAATGAGCAGTTCTTC. Looking up the rest from reference TRBV11-3 and TRBJ2-1 gives the full variable domain: EAGVVQSPRYKIIEKKQPVAFWCNPISGHNTLYWYLQNLGQGPELLIRYENEEAVDDSQLPKDRFSAERLKGVDSTLKIQPAELGDSAVYLCASSLEQGSYNEQFFGPGTRLTVL.

This clonotype is medium-sized by share. J is TRBJ2-5 and V is TRBV30, with D perhaps matching TRBD1 or TRBD2 (6 bases each). This CDR3 comprises 15 residues. From germline, CDR1 is GTSNPN and CDR2 SVGIG (reference sequence). V was pared by 1 base and J by 1 base, with 13 bases between. CDR3 sequence reads: CAWSEGDSTQETQYF. DNA of the CDR3: TGTGCCTGGAGTGAGGGGGACTCGACCCAAGAGACCCAGTACTTC.

This rearrangement joins TRBV11-1 to TRBJ2-2; 11 bases fit TRBD1. V was clipped by 5 bases and J by 4 bases; unmatched bases: 3. This CDR3 comprises 15 residues. Looked up from germline, CDR1 is SGHAT and CDR2 is FQDESV (reference sequence). The CDR3 reads CASSPGQGVTGELFF. For the CDR3, the DNA is TGTGCCAGCAGCCCGGGACAGGGGGTCACCGGGGAGCTGTTTTTT.

This clonotype has a count of ten or more. The chain carries TRBV29-1 and TRBJ2-1; 7 nucleotides agree with TRBD2. V lost 4 bases and J lost 0; bases outside the gene matches: 6. The germline gives CDR1 SQVTM, CDR2 ANQGSEA. This CDR3 is 15 amino acids long. CDR3 region: CSVAGTTSSYNEQFF. The CDR3 DNA sequence: TGCAGCGTTGCCGGGACTACCAGCTCCTACAATGAGCAGTTCTTC.

V and J are TRBV5-6 and TRBJ1-1; D gene ambiguous. This CDR3 has 13 amino acids. V was clipped by 2 bases and J by 1 base, with 6 bases between them. Per the germline V gene, CDR1 is SGHDT and CDR2 is YYEEEE. CDR3 loop: CASSLQRNTEAFF. The DNA of the CDR3 is TGTGCCAGCAGCTTACAGCGGAACACTGAAGCTTTCTTT.

By sample fraction, this clonotype is medium-sized. This sequence joins TRBV27 and TRBJ2-1; no definite D call. The CDR3 spans 14 residues. V was clipped by 0 bases and J by 0 bases, with 3 bases between them. Germline V gene sequence: CDR1 MNHEY, CDR2 SMNVEV (reference sequence). CDR3: CASSLSHSYNEQFF. Here the CDR3 DNA reads TGTGCCAGCAGTTTATCCCACTCCTACAATGAGCAGTTCTTC.

This clonotype was seen at least ten times. This sequence joins TRBV27 and TRBJ1-1; D uncertain. Trimming removed 2 bases from V and 5 bases from J, with 12 bases in between. Germline values: CDR1 MNHEY, CDR2 SMNVEV (reference sequence). The CDR3 length is 14 residues. The CDR3 nucleotides read TGTGCCAGCAGTTTAAGTTCCCGGCGAACTGAAGCTTTCTTT. Amino acid sequence: CASSLSSRRTEAFF.

This clonotype was counted many times. The V call is TRBV29-1, the J call TRBJ1-2; 7 nucleotides align to TRBD1. V was clipped by 7 bases and J by 3 bases; unmatched bases: 2. This CDR3 has 11 residues. CDR1 is SQVTM and CDR2 is ANQGSEA in the germline V gene. The CDR3 is CSGGQDYGYTF. In DNA, the CDR3 is TGCAGCGGTGGACAGGACTATGGCTACACCTTC. Looking up the rest from reference TRBV29-1 and TRBJ1-2 gives the full variable domain: SAVISQKPSRDICQRGTSLTIQCQVDSQVTMMFWYRQQPGQSLTLIATANQGSEATYESGFVIDKFPISRPNLTFSTLTVSNMSPEDSSIYLCSGGQDYGYTFGSGTRLTVV.

This clonotype showed up just a few times. The chain is built from TRBV19 and TRBJ2-2; D is perhaps TRBD2 (5 bases). The V end lost 5 bases, the J end lost 5 bases, and 21 bases lay between the germline ends. Germline V gives CDR1 LNHDA, CDR2 SQIVND (reference sequence). The CDR3 is 17 amino acids. CDR3: CASSLSQPYGETGELFF. Here the CDR3 DNA reads TGTGCCAGTAGTCTAAGTCAGCCCTACGGGGAGACCGGGGAGCTGTTTTTT. Combining the CDR3 with reference TRBV19 and TRBJ2-2 gives the whole variable domain DGGITQSPKYLFRKEGQNVTLSCEQNLNHDAMYWYRQDPGQGLRLIYYSQIVNDFQKGDIAEGYSVSREKKESFPLTVTSAQKNPTAFYLCASSLSQPYGETGELFFGEGSRLTVL.